These 14 T cell receptor beta chains came from one sample sequenced in a study of cytomegalovirus exposure and HLA in healthy donors. Primers included in the PCR were 60 Vbeta and 13 Jbeta primers. Libraries were prepared by immunoSEQ multiplex PCR; TCRdb keeps only in-frame clonotypes and omits some of them. The profile shows around 140,000 clones, 60% to 80% of them singletons. Input material: PBMCs. The receptors shown here come from a male donor in good health and CMV-seronegative.

CDR3 coding DNA: TGTGCCAGCACGCCTAAGAGGGGGCCGGGAGATACGCAGTATTTT. It yields the protein CASTPKRGPGDTQYF. The J gene is TRBJ2-3, the V gene TRBV7-2, with 7 bases aligning to TRBD1. Germline-derived CDR1 and CDR2 are SGHTA and FQGNSA. This CDR3 has 15 amino acids. J was trimmed by 5 bases and V by 7 bases; bases with no gene match: 12. Looking up the rest from reference TRBV7-2 and TRBJ2-3 gives the full variable domain: GAGVSQSPSNKVTEKGKDVELRCDPISGHTALYWYRQSLGQGLEFLIYFQGNSAPDKSGLPSDRFSAERTGGSVSTLTIQRTQQEDSAVYLCASTPKRGPGDTQYFGPGTRLTVL.

This clone was counted a few times. The rearrangement links TRBV4-3 to TRBJ2-1; D is unresolved. CDR1 LGHNA and CDR2 YSLEER come from the germline V gene. V was trimmed by 1 base and J by 12 bases, leaving 13 bases between them. This CDR3 has 13 amino acids. CDR3 nucleotides: TGCGCCAGCAGCCAAGGTCTAGTACTGAGGCAGTTCTTC. As protein: CASSQGLVLRQFF.

The rearrangement links TRBV7-6 to TRBJ1-5, with 7 bases matching TRBD1. J lost 4 bases, V lost 3 bases, and 12 bases had no gene match. The CDR3 length is 17 residues. CDR1 and CDR2 from the germline V gene are SGHVS and FNYEAQ. The CDR3 DNA reads TGTGCCAGCAGCTTGGGACAGCCCCTCGGGGGTAATCAGCCCCAGCATTTT. This codes for CASSLGQPLGGNQPQHF. Full variable domain (rest looked up from reference TRBV7-6 and TRBJ1-5): GAGVSQSPRYKVTKRGQDVALRCDPISGHVSLYWYRQALGQGPEFLTYFNYEAQQDKSGLPNDRFSAERPEGSISTLTIQRTEQRDSAMYRCASSLGQPLGGNQPQHFGDGTRLSIL.

For this clone: One junction end disagrees with the germline gene, perhaps due to a read error. The chain links TRBV4-2 to TRBJ1-2; 9 bases align to TRBD1. The CDR3 is made up of 16 amino acids. Germline loops: CDR1 LGHNA, CDR2 YNFKEQ. The CDR3 region is CASSHYWTGVNDGYTF. CDR3 in DNA: TGTGCCAGCAGCCATTACTGGACAGGGGTTAACGATGGCTACACCTTC.

CDR3 residues: CASSLDGRYEQYF. CDR3 coding DNA: TGTGCCAGCAGCTTGGACGGTCGGTACGAGCAGTACTTC. V gene TRBV5-6 combines with J gene TRBJ2-7; D gene uncertain. Germline-derived CDR1 and CDR2 are SGHDT and YYEEEE. The CDR3 has 13 residues. The germline V and J ends were trimmed by 0 bases and 4 bases, with 8 bases remaining between them.

This clone has a handful of counts. This chain joins TRBV4-1 and TRBJ1-1; 8 nucleotides agree with TRBD1. Germline V gene lookup returns CDR1 MGHRA and CDR2 YSYEKL. This CDR3 comprises 15 residues. The junction had 5 bases not matched to a gene; V was cut back by 4 bases and J by 1 base. CDR3 bases: TGCGCCAGCAGCCTGTTACAGGGGGGGAACACTGAAGCTTTCTTT. It codes for CASSLLQGGNTEAFF.

The rearrangement joins TRBV27 to TRBJ2-3; D perhaps matches TRBD2 (6 bases). This CDR3 has 17 residues. From germline, CDR1 is MNHEY and CDR2 SMNVEV (reference sequence). V was shortened by 5 bases and J by 2 bases, with 20 bases between the two germline ends. In DNA, the CDR3 is TGTGCCAGCAGTACCCGGGACTCCACCTTGGACACAGATACGCAGTATTTT. It specifies CASSTRDSTLDTDTQYF.

The CDR3, as DNA: TGTGCCAGCAGTTACGCGGACAGGCGGTACTCCTACGAGCAGTACTTC. Translating it yields CASSYADRRYSYEQYF. This chain uses TRBV6-6 with TRBJ2-7; 7 bases match TRBD1. V dropped 2 bases and J dropped 0; count of bases not matched to a gene: 7. The CDR3 contains 16 residues. Germline CDR1 MNHNY, CDR2 SVGAGI (reference sequence).

This chain connects TRBV27 to TRBJ1-2, with 7 bases aligning to TRBD1. The CDR3 is made up of 13 amino acids. The junction had 3 bases not matched to a gene; V was cut back by 4 bases and J by 4 bases. In germline, CDR1 is MNHEY, CDR2 SMNVEV (reference sequence). The CDR3 nucleotides read TGTGCCAGCAGTTATGGGACAGCCTATGGCTACACCTTC. Encoded protein: CASSYGTAYGYTF.

The J gene is TRBJ1-4, the V gene TRBV18; TRBD1 matches 8 bases. CDR1 is KGHSH, CDR2 LQKENI, per germline. V shed 2 bases and J 3 bases; nucleotides not matched to a gene: 2. This CDR3 has 15 amino acids. CDR3 bases: TGTGCCAGCTCACCAATACAGGGGGCTAATGAAAAACTGTTTTTT. Translation gives CASSPIQGANEKLFF.

Here the CDR3 DNA reads TGTGCCAGCAGCTTGGCCTACAAGACAGGGGACACCTCTGGGGCCAACGTCCTGACTTTC. Protein product: CASSLAYKTGDTSGANVLTF. The rearrangement links TRBV5-4 to TRBJ2-6; 8 bases map to TRBD1. This CDR3 spans 20 amino acids. Trimming cost V 0 bases and J 0 bases; bases outside gene matches: 11. Germline V gives CDR1 SGHNT, CDR2 YYREEE (reference sequence).

J is TRBJ1-4 and V is TRBV5-1; weak D call: TRBD1 (5 bases). Trimming stripped 2 bases from V and 6 bases from J, with 11 bases between. The CDR3 contains 14 residues. The germline V gene encodes CDR1 SGHRS and CDR2 YFSETQ. CDR3: CASSLQTVYEKLFF. The CDR3 DNA sequence: TGCGCCAGCAGCTTACAGACAGTGTATGAAAAACTGTTTTTT.

The chain carries TRBV5-3 and TRBJ1-5; D unclear. TRBV5-3 has ORF status, its function being uncertain. With 3 bases removed from V and 0 bases from J, the gap between germline ends came to 10 bases. This CDR3 has 15 amino acids. The CDR3 DNA sequence: TGTGCCAGAAGCTCGAGTATCTATAGCAATCAGCCCCAGCATTTT. Its translation is CARSSSIYSNQPQHF.

A few counts support this clone. The chain combines TRBV5-5 with TRBJ1-6, with D unclear. The ends were cut back, 4 bases at V and 14 bases at J, with 19 bases in the middle. The CDR3 consists of 14 residues. Germline V CDR1 and CDR2: SGHKS, YYEKEE (reference sequence). The DNA for the CDR3 is TGTGCCAGCAGCCTCCGATGGTCCGAAGAGGCCCTCCACTTT. This gives the protein CASSLRWSEEALHF.